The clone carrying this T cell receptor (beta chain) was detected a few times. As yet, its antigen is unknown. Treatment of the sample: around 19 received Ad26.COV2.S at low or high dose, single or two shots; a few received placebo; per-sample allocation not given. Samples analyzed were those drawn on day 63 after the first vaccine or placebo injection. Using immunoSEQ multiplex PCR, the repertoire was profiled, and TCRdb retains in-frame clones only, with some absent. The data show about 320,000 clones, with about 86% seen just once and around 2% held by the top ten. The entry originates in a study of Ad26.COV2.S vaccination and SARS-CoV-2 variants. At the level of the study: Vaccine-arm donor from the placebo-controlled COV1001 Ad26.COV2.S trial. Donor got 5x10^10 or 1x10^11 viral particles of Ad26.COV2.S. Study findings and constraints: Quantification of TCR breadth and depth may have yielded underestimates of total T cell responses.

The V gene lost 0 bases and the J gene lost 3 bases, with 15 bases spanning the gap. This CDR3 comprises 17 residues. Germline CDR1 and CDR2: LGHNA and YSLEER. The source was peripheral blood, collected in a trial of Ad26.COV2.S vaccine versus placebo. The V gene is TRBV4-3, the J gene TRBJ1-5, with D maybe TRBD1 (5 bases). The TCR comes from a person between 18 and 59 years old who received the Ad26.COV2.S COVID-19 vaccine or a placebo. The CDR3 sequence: CASSQDGGREYNQPQHF. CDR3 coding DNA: TGCGCCAGCAGCCAAGATGGTGGCAGGGAATACAATCAGCCCCAGCATTTT.